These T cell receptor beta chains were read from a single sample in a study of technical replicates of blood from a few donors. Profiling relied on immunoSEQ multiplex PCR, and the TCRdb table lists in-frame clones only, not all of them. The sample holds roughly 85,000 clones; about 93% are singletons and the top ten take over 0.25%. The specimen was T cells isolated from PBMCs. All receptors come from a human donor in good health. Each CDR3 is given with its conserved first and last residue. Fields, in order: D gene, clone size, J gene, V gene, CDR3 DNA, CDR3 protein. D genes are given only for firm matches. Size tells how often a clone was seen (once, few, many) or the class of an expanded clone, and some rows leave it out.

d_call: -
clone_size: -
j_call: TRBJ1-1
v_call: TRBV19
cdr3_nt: TGTGCCAGTAGTAAGGGGGGGTTTGAAGCTTTCTTT
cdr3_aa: CASSKGGFEAFF

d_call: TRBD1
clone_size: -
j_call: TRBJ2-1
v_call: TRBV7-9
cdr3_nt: TGTGCCAGCAGCTTACCCCGGGACAGGGGGAATGAGCAGTTCTTC
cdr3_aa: CASSLPRDRGNEQFF

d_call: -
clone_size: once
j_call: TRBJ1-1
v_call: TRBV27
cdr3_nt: TGTGCCAGCAGGGGATCCAGGGTGGGTTTGAACACTGAAGCTTTCTTT
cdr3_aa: CASRGSRVGLNTEAFF

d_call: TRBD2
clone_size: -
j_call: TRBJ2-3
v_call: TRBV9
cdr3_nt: TGTGCCAGCAGCGTAGGAGATAGCGGGGGGGGCGGAGATACGCAGTATTTT
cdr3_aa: CASSVGDSGGGGDTQYF

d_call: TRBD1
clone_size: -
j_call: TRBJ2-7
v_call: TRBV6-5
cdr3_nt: TGTGCCAGCAGTGGGACAGGCCTAAGCTCCTACGAGCAGTACTTC
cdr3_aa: CASSGTGLSSYEQYF

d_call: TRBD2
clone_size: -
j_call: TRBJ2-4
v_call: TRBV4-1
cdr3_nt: TGCGCCAGCAGCCCCCTGGACGCGACGGGGACTAGCGGGAGGGTTGACATTCAGTACTTC
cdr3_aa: CASSPLDATGTSGRVDIQYF

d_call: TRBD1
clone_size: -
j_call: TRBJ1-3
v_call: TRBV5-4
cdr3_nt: TGTGCCAGCAGCTTACCTGGGACAGGGGCATCGGGAAACACCATATATTTT
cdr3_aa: CASSLPGTGASGNTIYF

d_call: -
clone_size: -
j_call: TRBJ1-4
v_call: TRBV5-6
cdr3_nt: TGTGCCAGCAGCCTCAGGGACTTGGGTGAAAAACTGTTTTTT
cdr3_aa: CASSLRDLGEKLFF

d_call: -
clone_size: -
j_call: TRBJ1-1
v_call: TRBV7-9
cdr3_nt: TGTGCCAGCAGCCCAGATTCTCGGGCTGAAGCTTTCTTT
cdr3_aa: CASSPDSRAEAFF

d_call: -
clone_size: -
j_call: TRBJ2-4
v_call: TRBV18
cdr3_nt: TGTGCCAGCTCACGGGTTCGAGGTACGGAAAACATTCAGTACTTC
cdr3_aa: CASSRVRGTENIQYF

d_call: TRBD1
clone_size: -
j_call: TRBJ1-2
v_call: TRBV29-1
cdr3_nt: TGCAGCGTTGTAGGGACAGGGCTTTATGGCTACACCTTC
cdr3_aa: CSVVGTGLYGYTF

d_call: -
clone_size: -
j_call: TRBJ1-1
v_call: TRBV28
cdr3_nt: TGTGCCAGCAGTTTATCTGCGGGGATGAACACTGAAGCTTTCTTT
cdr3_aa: CASSLSAGMNTEAFF

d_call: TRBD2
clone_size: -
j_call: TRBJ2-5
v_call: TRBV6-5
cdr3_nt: TGTGCCAGCAGTTTATCGACTAGCGCTCAGGAGACCCAGTACTTC
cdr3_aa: CASSLSTSAQETQYF

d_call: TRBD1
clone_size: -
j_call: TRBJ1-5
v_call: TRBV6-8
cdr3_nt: TGTGCCAGCAGCCCTCGACAGGGGGTGAGGCATTATAGCAATCAGCCCCAGCATTTT
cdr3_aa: CASSPRQGVRHYSNQPQHF

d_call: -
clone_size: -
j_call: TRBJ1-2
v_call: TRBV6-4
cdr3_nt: TGTGCCAGAGGACAGAACTATGGCTACACCTTC
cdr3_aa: CARGQNYGYTF

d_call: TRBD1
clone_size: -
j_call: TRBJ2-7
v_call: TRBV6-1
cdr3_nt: TGTGCCAGCAGTGGCCGGGACAGGGAGGACGAGCAGTACTTC
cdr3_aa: CASSGRDREDEQYF

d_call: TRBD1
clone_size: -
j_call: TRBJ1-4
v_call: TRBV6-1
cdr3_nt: TGTGCCAGCAGTGGGACAGGCATTTACGAAAAACTGTTTTTT
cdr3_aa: CASSGTGIYEKLFF

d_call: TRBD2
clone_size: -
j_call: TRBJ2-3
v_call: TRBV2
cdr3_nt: TGTGCCAGCAGTGAGGGGCTAGCGGGGGGCCGGATATATTTT
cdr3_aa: CASSEGLAGGRIYF

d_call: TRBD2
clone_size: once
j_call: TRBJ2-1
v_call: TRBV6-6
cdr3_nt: TGTGCCAGCGGCTCGCGGGAGGTATCTGAGCAGTTCTTC
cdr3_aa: CASGSREVSEQFF

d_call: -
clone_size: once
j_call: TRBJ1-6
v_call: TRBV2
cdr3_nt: TGTGCCAGCAGTGACTTCGATTCACCCCTCCACTTT
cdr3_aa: CASSDFDSPLHF

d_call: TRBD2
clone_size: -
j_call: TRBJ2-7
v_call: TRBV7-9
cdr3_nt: TGTGCCAGCAGCTTTCCGATAGCGGGAGGGCTTGCCGATATGGAGCAGTACTTC
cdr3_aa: CASSFPIAGGLADMEQYF

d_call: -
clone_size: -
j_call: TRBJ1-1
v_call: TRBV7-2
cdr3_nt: TGTGCCAGCAGCTTAGCCACAGGGACTAGCACTGAAGCTTTCTTT
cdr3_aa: CASSLATGTSTEAFF

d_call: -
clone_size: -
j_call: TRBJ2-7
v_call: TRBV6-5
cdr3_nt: TGTGCCAGCAGTTACTCCTCCAGGGGGAGGACCTACGAGCAGTACTTC
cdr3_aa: CASSYSSRGRTYEQYF

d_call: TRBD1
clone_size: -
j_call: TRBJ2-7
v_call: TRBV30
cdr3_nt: TGTGCCCTAGACAGGGGGGGATCCTACGAGCAGTACTTC
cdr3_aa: CALDRGGSYEQYF

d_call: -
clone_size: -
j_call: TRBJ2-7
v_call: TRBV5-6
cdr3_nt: TGTGCCAGCAGCTTCCTTGACACCCCCTTCCAGCAGTACTTC
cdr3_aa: CASSFLDTPFQQYF

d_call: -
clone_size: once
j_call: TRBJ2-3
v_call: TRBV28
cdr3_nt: TGTGCCAGCAGGGGAGGACATAGCACAGATACGCAGTATTTT
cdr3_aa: CASRGGHSTDTQYF

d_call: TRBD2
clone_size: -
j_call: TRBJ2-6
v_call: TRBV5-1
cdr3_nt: TGCGCCAGCAGCTTGGAGGGAGCGGGAGACAGCCTCGTCCTGACTTTC
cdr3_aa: CASSLEGAGDSLVLTF

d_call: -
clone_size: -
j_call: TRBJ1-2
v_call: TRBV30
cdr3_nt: TGTGCCTGGAGTGTACGGGGAGCGGATGGCTACACCTTC
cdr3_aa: CAWSVRGADGYTF

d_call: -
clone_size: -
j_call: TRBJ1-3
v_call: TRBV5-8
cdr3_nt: TGTGCCAGCAGCTTGGGTCAGGGGACGGGAAACACCATATATTTT
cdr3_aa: CASSLGQGTGNTIYF

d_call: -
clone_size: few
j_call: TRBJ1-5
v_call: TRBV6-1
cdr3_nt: TGTGCCAGCAGAGGTGACAGAAGTGATCAGCCCCAGCATTTT
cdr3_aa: CASRGDRSDQPQHF

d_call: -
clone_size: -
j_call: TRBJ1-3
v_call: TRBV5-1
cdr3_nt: TGCGCCAGCAGCCGCGCGCCGGGAGAGGGGGGAAACACCATATATTTT
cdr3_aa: CASSRAPGEGGNTIYF

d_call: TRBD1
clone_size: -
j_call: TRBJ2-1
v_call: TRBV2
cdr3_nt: TGTGCCATCATCCGGTGGGACAGGGTGTCGAATGAGCAGTTCTTC
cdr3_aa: CAIIRWDRVSNEQFF

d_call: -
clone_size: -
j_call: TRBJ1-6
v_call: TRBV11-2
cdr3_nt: TGTGCCAGCAGCTTTTCGAGGGAAGCTTCACCCCTCCACTTT
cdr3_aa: CASSFSREASPLHF

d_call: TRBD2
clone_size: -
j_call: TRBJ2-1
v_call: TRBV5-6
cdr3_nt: TGTGCCAGCAGCTCGTACGAGGAATGGACTAGCGGGACAGATGAGCAGTTCTTC
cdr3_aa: CASSSYEEWTSGTDEQFF

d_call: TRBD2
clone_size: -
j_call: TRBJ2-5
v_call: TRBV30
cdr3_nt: TGTGCCTGGAGTGGATCTAGCGGGGGGGGAGAGACCCAGTACTTC
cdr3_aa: CAWSGSSGGGETQYF

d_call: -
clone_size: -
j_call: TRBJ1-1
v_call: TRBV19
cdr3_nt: TGTGCCAGTAGTACCCCGAACTACAGGGACACTGAAGCTTTCTTT
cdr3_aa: CASSTPNYRDTEAFF

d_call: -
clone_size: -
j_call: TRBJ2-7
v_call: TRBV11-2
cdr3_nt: TGTGCCAGCAGCCCCGGGCGGGTTGGGCAGTACTTC
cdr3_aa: CASSPGRVGQYF

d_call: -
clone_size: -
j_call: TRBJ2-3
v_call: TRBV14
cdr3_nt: TGTGCCAGCAGCCCCGGGAGTGGAGATACGCAGTATTTT
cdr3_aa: CASSPGSGDTQYF

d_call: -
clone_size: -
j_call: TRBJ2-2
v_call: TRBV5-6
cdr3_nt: TGTGCCAGCAGCTTGATCAGGACTATGAACACCGGGGAGCTGTTTTTT
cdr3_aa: CASSLIRTMNTGELFF

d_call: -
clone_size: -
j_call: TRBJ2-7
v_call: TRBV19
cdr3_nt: TGTGCCAGTAGAAGGCAGGTGGGCGGGTCAACCTACGAGCAGTACTTC
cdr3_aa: CASRRQVGGSTYEQYF

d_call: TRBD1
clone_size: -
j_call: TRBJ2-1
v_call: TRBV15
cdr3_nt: TGTGCCACCAGCAGAGGACAGGGGGCCGGCGGTGAGCAGTTCTTC
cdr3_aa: CATSRGQGAGGEQFF

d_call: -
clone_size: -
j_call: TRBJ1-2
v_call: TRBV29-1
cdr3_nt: TGCAGCGCCGTGATACAGGGTTACTCCCCCCCCGGCTATGGCTACACCTTC
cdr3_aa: CSAVIQGYSPPGYGYTF

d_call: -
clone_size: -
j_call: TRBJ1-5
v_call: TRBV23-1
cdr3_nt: TGCGCCAGCAGTCAATTGCGGACAGACGATCAGCCCCAGCATTTT
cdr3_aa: CASSQLRTDDQPQHF

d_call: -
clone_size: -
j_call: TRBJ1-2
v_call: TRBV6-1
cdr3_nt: TGTGCCAGCAGTGAAGGGGAGGGGATCGTGTATGGCTACACCTTC
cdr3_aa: CASSEGEGIVYGYTF

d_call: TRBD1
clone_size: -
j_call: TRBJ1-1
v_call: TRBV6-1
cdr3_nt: TGTGCCAGCAGTCAGGGGGTGAACACTGAAGCTTTCTTT
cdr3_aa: CASSQGVNTEAFF

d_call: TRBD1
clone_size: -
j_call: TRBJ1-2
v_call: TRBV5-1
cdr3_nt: TGCGCCAGCAGCTTGGCCAGAGGACAGGGGGTAGATAACTATGGCTACACCTTC
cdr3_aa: CASSLARGQGVDNYGYTF

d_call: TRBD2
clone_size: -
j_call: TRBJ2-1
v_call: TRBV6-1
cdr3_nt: TGTGCCAGCAGAGGGCGGGAGGGCCGGGGAAATGAGCAGTTCTTC
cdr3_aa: CASRGREGRGNEQFF

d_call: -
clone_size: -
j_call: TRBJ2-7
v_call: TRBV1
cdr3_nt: TGCACCAGCAGCCAAACACGACCGTCTAGCGGGGGTGCCTACGAGCAGTACTTC
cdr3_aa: CTSSQTRPSSGGAYEQYF

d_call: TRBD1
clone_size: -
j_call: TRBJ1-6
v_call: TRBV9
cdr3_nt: TGTGCCAGCGGTTCAGGGGGCTCTAATTCACCCCTCCACTTT
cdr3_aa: CASGSGGSNSPLHF

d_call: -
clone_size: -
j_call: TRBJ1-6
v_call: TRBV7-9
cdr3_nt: TGTGCCAGCAGCTTAGCAACGGGAATTTCACCCCTCCACTTT
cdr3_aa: CASSLATGISPLHF

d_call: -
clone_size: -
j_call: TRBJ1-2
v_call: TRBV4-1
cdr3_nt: TGCGCCAGCAGCCAACCGCAGGGGCGTCCAGGCGGCTACACCTTC
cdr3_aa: CASSQPQGRPGGYTF

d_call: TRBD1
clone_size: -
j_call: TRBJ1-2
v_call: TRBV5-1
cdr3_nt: TGCGCCAGCAGCTATGGGACAGAGGCAGTATATGGCTACACCTTC
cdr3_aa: CASSYGTEAVYGYTF

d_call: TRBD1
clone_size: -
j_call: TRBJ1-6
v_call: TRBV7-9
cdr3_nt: TGTGCCAGCAGCAACCCGGGACAGAAGTATAATTCACCCCTCCACTTT
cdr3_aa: CASSNPGQKYNSPLHF

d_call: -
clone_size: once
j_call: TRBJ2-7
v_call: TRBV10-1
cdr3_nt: TGCGCCAGCAGTGAGTCGGAGCTCCCTGGCGAGCAGTACTTC
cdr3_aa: CASSESELPGEQYF

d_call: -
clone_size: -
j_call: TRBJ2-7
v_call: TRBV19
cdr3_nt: TGTGCCAGTAGCGGTCAGGGGAGAGGAAACGAGCAGTACTTC
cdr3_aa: CASSGQGRGNEQYF

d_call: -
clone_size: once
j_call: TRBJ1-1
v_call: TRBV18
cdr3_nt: TGTGCCAGCTCACCAAGGGGTTTGGTCACTGAAGCTTTCTTT
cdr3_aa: CASSPRGLVTEAFF

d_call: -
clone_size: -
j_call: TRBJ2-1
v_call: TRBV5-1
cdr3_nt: TGCGCCAGCAGCGAGGGTCTAGTGTCCTACAATGAGCAGTTCTTC
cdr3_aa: CASSEGLVSYNEQFF

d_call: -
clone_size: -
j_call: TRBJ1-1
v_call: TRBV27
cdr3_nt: TGTGCCAGCAGTTTATCGGTCGGTTTTATCGAGACTTTCTTT
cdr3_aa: CASSLSVGFIETFF

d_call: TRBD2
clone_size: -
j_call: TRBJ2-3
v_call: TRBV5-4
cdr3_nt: TGTGCCAGCAGCTTGGCGTGGGCGGGGGGCAGGGATACGCAGTATTTT
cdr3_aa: CASSLAWAGGRDTQYF

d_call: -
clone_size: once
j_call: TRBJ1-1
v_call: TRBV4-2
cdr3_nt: TGTGCCAGCAGCCCGACTCAAGGTATCGGATACACTGAAGCTTTCTTT
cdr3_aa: CASSPTQGIGYTEAFF